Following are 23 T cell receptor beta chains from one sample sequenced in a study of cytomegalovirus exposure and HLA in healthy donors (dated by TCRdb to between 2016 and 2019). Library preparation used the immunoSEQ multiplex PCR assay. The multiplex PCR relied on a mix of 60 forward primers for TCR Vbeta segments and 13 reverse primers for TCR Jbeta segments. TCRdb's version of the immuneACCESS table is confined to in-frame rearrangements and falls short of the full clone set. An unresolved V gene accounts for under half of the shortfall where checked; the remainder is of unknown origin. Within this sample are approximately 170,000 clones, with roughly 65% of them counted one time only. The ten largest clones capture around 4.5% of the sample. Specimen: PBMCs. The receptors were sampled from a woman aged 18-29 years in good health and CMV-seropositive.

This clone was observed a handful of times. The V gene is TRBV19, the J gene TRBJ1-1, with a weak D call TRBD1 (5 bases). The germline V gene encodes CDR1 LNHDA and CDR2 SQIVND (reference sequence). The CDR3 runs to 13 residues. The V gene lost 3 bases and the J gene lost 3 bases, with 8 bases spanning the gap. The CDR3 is CASSIGDYTEAFF. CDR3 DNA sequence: TGTGCCAGTAGTATCGGGGACTACACTGAAGCTTTCTTT.

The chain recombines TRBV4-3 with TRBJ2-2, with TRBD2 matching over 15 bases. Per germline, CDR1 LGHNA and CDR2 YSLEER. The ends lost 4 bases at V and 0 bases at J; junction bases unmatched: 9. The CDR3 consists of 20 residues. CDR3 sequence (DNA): TGCGCCAGCAGCCCGTTCGTTGGACTAGCGGGGGGGCCGAACACCGGGGAGCTGTTTTTT. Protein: CASSPFVGLAGGPNTGELFF.

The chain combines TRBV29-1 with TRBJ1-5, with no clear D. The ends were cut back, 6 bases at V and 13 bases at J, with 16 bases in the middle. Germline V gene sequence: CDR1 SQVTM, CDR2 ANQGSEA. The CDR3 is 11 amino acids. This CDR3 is CSVVDLGRQHF. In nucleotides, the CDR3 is TGCAGCGTGGTTGACCTCGGGAGGCAGCATTTT.

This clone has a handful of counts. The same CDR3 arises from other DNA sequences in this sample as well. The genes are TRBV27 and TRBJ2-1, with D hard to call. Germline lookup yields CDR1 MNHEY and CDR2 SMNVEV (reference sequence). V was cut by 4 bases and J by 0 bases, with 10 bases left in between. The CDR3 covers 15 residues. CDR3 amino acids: CASSSPLSSYNEQFF. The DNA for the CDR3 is TGTGCCAGCAGTTCCCCACTGAGCTCCTACAATGAGCAGTTCTTC.

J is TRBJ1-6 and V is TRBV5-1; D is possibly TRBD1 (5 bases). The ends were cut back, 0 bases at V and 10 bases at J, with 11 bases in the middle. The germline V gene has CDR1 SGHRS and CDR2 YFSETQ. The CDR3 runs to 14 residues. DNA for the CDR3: TGCGCCAGCAGCTTGGCTGGGGGGATCTCACCCCTCCACTTT. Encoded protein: CASSLAGGISPLHF.

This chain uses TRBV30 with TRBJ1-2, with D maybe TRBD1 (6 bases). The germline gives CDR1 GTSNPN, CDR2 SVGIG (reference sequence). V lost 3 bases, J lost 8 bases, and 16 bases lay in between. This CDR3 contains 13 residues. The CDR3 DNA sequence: TGTGCCTGGAGGAGGGGGTACAATTTCGGCTACACCTTC. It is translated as CAWRRGYNFGYTF. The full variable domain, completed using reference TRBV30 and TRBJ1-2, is SQTIHQWPATLVQPVGSPLSLECTVEGTSNPNLYWYRQAAGRGLQLLFYSVGIGQISSEVPQNLSASRPQDRQFILSSKKLLLSDSGFYLCAWRRGYNFGYTFGSGTRLTVV.

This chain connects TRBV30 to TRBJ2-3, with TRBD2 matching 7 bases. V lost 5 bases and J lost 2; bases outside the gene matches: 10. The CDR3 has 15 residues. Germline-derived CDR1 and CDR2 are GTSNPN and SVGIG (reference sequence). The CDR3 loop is CAWDGVGLNTDTQYF. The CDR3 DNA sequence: TGTGCCTGGGATGGGGTGGGACTAAACACAGATACGCAGTATTTT.

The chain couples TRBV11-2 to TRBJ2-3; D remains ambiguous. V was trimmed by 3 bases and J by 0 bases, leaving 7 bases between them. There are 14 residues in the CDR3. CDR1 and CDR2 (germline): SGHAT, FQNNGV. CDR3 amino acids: CASSFISSTDTQYF. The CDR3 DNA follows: TGTGCCAGCAGCTTTATCTCCAGCACAGATACGCAGTATTTT.

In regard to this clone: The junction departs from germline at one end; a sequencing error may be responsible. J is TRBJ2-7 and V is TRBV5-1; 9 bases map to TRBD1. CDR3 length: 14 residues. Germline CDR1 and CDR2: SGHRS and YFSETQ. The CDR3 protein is CASSWTGALGPPSF. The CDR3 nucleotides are TGCGCCAGCAGCTGGACAGGGGCCTTGGGACCCCCGTCCTTC.

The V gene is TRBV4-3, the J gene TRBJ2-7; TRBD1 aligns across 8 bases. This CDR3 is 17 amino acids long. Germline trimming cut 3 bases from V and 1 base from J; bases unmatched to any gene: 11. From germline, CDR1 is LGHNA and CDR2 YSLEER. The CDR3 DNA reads TGCGCCAGCAGCCATTTAGTCGGACAGGGTGTATCCTACGAGCAGTACTTC. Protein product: CASSHLVGQGVSYEQYF.

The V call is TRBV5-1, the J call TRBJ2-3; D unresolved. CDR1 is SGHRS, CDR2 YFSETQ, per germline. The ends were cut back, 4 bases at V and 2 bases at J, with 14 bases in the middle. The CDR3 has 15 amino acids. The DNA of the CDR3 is TGCGCCAGCAGCAATGCGGCACCTCTCACAGATACGCAGTATTTT. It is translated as CASSNAAPLTDTQYF.

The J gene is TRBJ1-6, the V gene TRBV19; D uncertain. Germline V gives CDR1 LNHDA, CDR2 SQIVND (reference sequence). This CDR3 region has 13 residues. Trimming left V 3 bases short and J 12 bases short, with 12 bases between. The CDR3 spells CASSMTQAGPLHF. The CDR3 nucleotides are TGTGCCAGTAGTATGACCCAGGCTGGACCCCTCCACTTT.

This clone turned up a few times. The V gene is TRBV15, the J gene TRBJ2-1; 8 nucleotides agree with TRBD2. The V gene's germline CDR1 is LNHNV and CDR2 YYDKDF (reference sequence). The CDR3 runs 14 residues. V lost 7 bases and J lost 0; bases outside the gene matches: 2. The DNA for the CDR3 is TGTGCCACCAACCGGGAGGGCTCCTACAATGAGCAGTTCTTC. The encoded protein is CATNREGSYNEQFF. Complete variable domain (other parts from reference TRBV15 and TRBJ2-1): DAMVIQNPRYQVTQFGKPVTLSCSQTLNHNVMYWYQQKSSQAPKLLFHYYDKDFNNEADTPDNFQSRRPNTSFCFLDIRSPGLGDTAMYLCATNREGSYNEQFFGPGTRLTVL.

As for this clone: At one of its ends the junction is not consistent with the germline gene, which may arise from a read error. The CDR3 loop reads CASSLGTSGVTDTQYF. The DNA of the CDR3 is TGTGCTAGCAGCTTAGGGACTAGCGGGGTCACAGATACGCAGTATTTT. V and J are TRBV7-7 and TRBJ2-3, with TRBD2 matching 13 bases. This CDR3 contains 16 residues. CDR1 and CDR2 (germline): SSHAT, FNYEAQ (reference sequence).

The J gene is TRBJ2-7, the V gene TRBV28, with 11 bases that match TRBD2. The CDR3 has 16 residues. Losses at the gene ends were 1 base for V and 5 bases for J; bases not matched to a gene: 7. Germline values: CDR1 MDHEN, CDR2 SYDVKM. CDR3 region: CASSLLRASGRNEQYF. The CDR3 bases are TGTGCCAGCAGTTTATTGCGGGCTAGCGGGAGGAACGAGCAGTACTTC.

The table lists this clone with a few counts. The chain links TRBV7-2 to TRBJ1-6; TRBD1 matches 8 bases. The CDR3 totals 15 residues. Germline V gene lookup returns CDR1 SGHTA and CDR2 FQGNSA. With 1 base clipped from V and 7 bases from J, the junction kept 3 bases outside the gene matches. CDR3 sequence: CASSLVWTGNSPLHF. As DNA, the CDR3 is TGTGCCAGCAGCTTAGTTTGGACAGGGAATTCACCCCTCCACTTT.

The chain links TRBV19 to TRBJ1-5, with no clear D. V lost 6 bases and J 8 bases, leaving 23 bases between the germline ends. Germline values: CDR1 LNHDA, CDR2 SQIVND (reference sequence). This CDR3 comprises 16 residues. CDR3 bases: TGTGCCAGTAGACCTAAAGGTGCGGACTTGGATAAGCCCCAGCATTTT. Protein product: CASRPKGADLDKPQHF.

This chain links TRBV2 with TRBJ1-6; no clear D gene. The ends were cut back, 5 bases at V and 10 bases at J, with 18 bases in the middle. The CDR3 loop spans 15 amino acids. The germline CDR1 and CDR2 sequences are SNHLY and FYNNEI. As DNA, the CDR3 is TGTGCCAGCAGTTCCGGGAGCCGGATAGGGTCACCCCTCCACTTT. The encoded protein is CASSSGSRIGSPLHF. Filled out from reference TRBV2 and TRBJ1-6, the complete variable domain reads EPEVTQTPSHQVTQMGQEVILRCVPISNHLYFYWYRQILGQKVEFLVSFYNNEISEKSEIFDDQFSVERPDGSNFTLKIRSTKLEDSAMYFCASSSGSRIGSPLHFGNGTRLTVT.

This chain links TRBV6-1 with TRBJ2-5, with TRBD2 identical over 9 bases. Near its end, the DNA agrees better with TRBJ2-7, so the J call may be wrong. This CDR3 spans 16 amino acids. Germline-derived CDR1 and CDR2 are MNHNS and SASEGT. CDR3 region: CASSAAQGRGGREQYF. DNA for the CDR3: TGTGCCAGCAGTGCCGCCCAAGGGCGGGGGGGCCGCGAGCAGTACTTC.

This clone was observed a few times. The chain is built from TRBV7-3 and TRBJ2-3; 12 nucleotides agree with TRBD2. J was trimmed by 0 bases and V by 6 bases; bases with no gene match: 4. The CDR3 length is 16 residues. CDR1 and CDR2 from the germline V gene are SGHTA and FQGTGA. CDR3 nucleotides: TGTGCCAGCAGTCCCGGGACTAGCGGGAGCACAGATACGCAGTATTTT. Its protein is CASSPGTSGSTDTQYF.

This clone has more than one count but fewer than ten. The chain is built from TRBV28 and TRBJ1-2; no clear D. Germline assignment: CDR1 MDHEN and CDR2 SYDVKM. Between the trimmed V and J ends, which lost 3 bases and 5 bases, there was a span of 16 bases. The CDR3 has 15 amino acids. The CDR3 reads CASSFLDTSSYGYTF. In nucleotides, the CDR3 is TGTGCCAGCAGTTTCTTAGACACTAGTTCTTATGGCTACACCTTC.

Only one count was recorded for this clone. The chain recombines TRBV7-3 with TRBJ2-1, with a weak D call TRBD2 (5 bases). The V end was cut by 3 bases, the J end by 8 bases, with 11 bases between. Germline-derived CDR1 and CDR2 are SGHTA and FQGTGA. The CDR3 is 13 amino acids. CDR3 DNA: TGTGCCAGCAGCTTTCGGGGTTCCGATGAGCAGTTCTTC. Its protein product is CASSFRGSDEQFF.

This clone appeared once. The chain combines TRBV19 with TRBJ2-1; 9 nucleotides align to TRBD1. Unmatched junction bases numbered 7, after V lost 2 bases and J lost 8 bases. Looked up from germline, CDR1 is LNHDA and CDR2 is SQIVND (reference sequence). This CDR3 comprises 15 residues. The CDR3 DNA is TGTGCCAGTAGTATAAGGGACAGGGAACGCGATGAGCAGTTCTTC. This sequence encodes CASSIRDRERDEQFF.